This TCR beta chain was profiled in a study of cytomegalovirus exposure and HLA in healthy donors. A note on this clone: Its target is unknown.

General study results and limits: The investigators catalogued 150 or so TCR beta chains as cytomegalovirus-associated. Analysis performed later found 15,000 or so TCR beta sequences associated with HLA alleles at 0.05 false discovery rate. A later analysis showed HLA-associated TCR beta chains outstripping equally common others in clonal expansion. Later analysis identified a missense DCLRE1C variant that was linked to TCR beta V- and J-gene trimming.

Looked up from germline, CDR1 is KGHSH and CDR2 is LQKENI. V shed 4 bases and J 9 bases; nucleotides not matched to a gene: 1. The CDR3 runs 13 residues. PCR amplification relied on 60 Vbeta primers (plus 13 Jbeta primers). The table came from immunoSEQ multiplex PCR; TCRdb's copy has only in-frame clones and leaves some out. Of about 150,000 clones in the sample, 85% were seen once. This chain connects TRBV18 to TRBJ1-6; 9 bases align to TRBD1. Sequenced: PBMCs. This TCR derives from a young woman in good health and CMV-seronegative. CDR3 sequence (DNA): TGTGCCAGCTCACAGGGACAGGGTTCACCCCTCCACTTT. Its protein product is CASSQGQGSPLHF.